The source of this TCR beta chain is a study of cytomegalovirus exposure and HLA in healthy donors. Study results and limitations: Later, an analysis showed that TCR beta chains associated with HLA were more clonally expanded than others that were equally common. Researchers counted around 180 TCR beta chains as cytomegalovirus-associated.

PCR employed 60 Vbeta and 13 Jbeta primers. Sequenced by immunoSEQ multiplex PCR; TCRdb stores in-frame clones only, minus some. The sample has 75,000 to 100,000 clones; about 77% are singletons. Worth noting for this clone: Its antigen is not known.

Input material: PBMCs. This receptor was taken from a man aged 40-55 years in good health and CMV-seronegative.

CDR3 loop: CASSEGTGGGTDTQYF. As DNA, the CDR3 is TGTGCCAGCAGTGAGGGGACAGGGGGCGGCACAGATACGCAGTATTTT. This chain joins TRBV6-4 and TRBJ2-3, with TRBD1 matching over 12 bases. V trimming: 3 bases; J trimming: 1 base; junction bases outside the gene matches: 2. Germline V gene sequence: CDR1 MRHNA, CDR2 SNTAGT. The CDR3 is made up of 16 amino acids.